The source of this T cell receptor (beta chain) is a study of T cell changes during pregnancy in multiple sclerosis. The V and J ends lost 2 bases and 5 bases, in that order; junction bases with no gene match: 3. Germline values: CDR1 SGHRS, CDR2 YFSETQ. The CDR3 loop spans 13 amino acids. Here immunoSEQ multiplex PCR was the method, and the copy in TCRdb shows in-frame clones only, minus some. Of around 100,000 clones listed, 85% to 95% are singletons. The source of this sequence is a female donor with multiple sclerosis, enrolled in a pregnancy study. The sequencing here drew on peripheral blood, taken in the second trimester of pregnancy. J is TRBJ2-5 and V is TRBV5-1; TRBD2 agrees at 7 bases. The CDR3 protein is CASSFAGEETQYF. The CDR3 coding sequence is TGCGCCAGCAGCTTCGCGGGAGAGGAGACCCAGTACTTC.